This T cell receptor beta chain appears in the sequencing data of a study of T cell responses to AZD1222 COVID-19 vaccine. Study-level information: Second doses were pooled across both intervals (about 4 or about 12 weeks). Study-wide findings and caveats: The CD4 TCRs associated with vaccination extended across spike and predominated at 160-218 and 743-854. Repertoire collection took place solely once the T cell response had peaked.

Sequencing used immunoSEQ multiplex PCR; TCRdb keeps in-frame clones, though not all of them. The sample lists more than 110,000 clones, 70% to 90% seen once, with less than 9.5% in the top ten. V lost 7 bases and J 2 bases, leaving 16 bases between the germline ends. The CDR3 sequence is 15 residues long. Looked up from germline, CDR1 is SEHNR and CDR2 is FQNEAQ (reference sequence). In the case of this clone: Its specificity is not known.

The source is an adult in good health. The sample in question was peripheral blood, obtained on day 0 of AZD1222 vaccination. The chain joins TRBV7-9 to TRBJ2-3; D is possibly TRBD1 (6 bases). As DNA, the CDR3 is TGTGCCAGCACCCTGACAGGAGCCTACACAGATACGCAGTATTTT. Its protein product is CASTLTGAYTDTQYF.